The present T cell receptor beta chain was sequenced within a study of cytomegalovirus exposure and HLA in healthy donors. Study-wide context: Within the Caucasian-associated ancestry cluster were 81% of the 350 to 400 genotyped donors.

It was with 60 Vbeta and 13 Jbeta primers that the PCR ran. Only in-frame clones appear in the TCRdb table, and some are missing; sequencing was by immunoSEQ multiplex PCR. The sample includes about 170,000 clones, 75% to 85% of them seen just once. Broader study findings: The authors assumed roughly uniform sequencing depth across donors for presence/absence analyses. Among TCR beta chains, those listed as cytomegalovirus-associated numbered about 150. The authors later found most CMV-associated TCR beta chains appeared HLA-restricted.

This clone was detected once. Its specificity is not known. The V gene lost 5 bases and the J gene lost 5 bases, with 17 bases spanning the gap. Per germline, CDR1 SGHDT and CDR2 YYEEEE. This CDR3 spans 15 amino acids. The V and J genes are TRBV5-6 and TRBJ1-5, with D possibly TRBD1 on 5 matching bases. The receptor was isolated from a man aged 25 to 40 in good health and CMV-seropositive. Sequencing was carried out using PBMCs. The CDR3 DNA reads TGTGCCAGCAGTCTGGCGGGGGGGGATCATCAGCCCCAGCATTTT. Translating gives CASSLAGGDHQPQHF.